This T cell receptor beta chain was profiled in a study of cytomegalovirus exposure and HLA in healthy donors. PCR amplification relied on 60 Vbeta primers (plus 13 Jbeta primers). Produced via immunoSEQ multiplex PCR; TCRdb's table is partial and in-frame only. The sample lists 30,000 to 40,000 clones; 60% to 70% were seen once. The CDR3 length is 13 residues. V shed 1 base and J shed 5 bases, with 6 bases lying between them. Germline-derived CDR1 and CDR2 are SEHNR and FQNEAQ (reference sequence). The origin of this receptor is a man aged 35 to 55 in good health and CMV-seropositive. Material for sequencing was PBMCs. The rearrangement links TRBV7-9 to TRBJ1-5; D uncertain. The chain's CDR3 is CASSLGEHQPQHF. CDR3 sequence (DNA): TGTGCCAGCAGCTTAGGGGAGCATCAGCCCCAGCATTTT.